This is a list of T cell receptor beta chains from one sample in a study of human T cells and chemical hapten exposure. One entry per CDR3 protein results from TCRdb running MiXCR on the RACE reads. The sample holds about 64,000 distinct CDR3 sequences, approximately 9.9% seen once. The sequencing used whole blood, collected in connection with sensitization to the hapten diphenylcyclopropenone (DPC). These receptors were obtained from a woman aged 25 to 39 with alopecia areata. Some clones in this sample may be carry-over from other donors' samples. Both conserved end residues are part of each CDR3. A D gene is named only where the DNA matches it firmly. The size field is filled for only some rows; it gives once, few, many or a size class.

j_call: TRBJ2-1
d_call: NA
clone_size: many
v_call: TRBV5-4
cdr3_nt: TGTGCCAGCAGCCCCGGGACACCGAACAATGAGCAGTTCTTC
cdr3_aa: CASSPGTPNNEQFF

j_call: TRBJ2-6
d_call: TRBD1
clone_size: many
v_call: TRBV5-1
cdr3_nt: TGCGCCAGCAGCACCCGACAGGGGGCTGGGGCCAACGTCCTGACTTTC
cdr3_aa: CASSTRQGAGANVLTF

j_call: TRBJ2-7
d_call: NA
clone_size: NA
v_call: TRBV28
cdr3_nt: TGTGCCAGCAGTTCGGGCGGTGGGCAGTACTTC
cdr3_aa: CASSSGGGQYF

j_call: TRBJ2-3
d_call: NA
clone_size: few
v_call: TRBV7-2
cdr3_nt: TGTGCCAGCAGCTTAGAGGGCCGCGACACAGATACGCAGTATTTT
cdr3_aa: CASSLEGRDTDTQYF

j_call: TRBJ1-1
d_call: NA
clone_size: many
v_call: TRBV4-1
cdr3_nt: TGCGCCAGCAGCCAAAGGACGGACGTGAACACTGAAGCTTTCTTT
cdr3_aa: CASSQRTDVNTEAFF

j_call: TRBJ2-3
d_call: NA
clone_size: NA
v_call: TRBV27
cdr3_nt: TGTGCCAGCAGTTCCGGCTTTGGGGTTGGAGATACGCAGTATTTT
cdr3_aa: CASSSGFGVGDTQYF

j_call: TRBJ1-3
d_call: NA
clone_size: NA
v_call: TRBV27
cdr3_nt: TGTGCCAGCAGTCCGACCACCCTACGAAACACCATATATTTT
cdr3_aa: CASSPTTLRNTIYF

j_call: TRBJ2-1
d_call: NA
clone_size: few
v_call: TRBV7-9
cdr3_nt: TGTGCCAGCAGCTTACAGCACGTCGGGCTTAATGAGCAGTTCTTC
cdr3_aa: CASSLQHVGLNEQFF

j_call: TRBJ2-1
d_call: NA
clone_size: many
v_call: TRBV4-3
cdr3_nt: TGCGCCAGCAGCCAAGGCGTGTTGGCGAGCCGGGACAATGAGCAGTTCTTC
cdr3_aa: CASSQGVLASRDNEQFF

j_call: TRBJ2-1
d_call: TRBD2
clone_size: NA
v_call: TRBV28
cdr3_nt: TGTGCCAGCAGTTCAGCACGGGGACTAGCGGGGTACAATGAGCAGTTCTTC
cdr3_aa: CASSSARGLAGYNEQFF

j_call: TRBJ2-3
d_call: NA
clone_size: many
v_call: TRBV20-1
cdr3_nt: TGCAGTGCTAGAGATGCGGTTTCAGATACGCAGTATTTT
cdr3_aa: CSARDAVSDTQYF

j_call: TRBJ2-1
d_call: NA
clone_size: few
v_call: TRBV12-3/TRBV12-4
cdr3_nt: TGTGCCAGCAGAGGACAGATGGATGAGCAGTTCTTC
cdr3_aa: CASRGQMDEQFF

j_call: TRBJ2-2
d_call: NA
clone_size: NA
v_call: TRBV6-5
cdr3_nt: TGTGCCAGCAGCTCAGGGGTTACCGGGGAGCTGTTTTTT
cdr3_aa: CASSSGVTGELFF

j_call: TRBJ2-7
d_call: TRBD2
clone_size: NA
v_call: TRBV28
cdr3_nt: TGTGCCACCTCCGGGACTATGTCCTACGAGCAGTACTTC
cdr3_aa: CATSGTMSYEQYF

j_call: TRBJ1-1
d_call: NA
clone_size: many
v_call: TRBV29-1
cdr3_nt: TGCAGCGTTGAAGTACAGCCCTCAAGGAACACTGAAGCTTTCTTT
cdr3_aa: CSVEVQPSRNTEAFF

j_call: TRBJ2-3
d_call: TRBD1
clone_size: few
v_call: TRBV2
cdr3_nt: TGTGCCAGCAGAAGGACCGGGACAGGGGTTACAGATACGCAGTATTTT
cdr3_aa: CASRRTGTGVTDTQYF

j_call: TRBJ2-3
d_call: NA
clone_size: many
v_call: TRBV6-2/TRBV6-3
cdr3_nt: TGTGCCAGCTCCCGGGGCCTGACCACAGATACGCAGTATTTT
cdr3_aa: CASSRGLTTDTQYF

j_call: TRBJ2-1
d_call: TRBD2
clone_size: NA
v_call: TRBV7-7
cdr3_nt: TGTGCTAGCAGCACCGGACTAGCGATCGATGAGCAGTTCTTC
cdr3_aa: CASSTGLAIDEQFF

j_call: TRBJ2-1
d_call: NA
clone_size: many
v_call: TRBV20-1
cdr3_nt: TGCAGTGCTAGAGGAATGGGGTCCTACAATGAGCAGTTCTTC
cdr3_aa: CSARGMGSYNEQFF

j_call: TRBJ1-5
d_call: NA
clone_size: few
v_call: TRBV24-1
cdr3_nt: TGTGCCACCAGTGATTCCAGGGTTAGCAATCAGCCCCAGCATTTT
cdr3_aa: CATSDSRVSNQPQHF

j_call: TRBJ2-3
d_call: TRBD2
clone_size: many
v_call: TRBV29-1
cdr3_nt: TGCAGCGCTGGACTAGCGGGAGCTCCGGATACGCAGTATTTT
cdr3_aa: CSAGLAGAPDTQYF

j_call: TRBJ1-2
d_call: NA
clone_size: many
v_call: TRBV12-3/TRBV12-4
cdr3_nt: TGTGCCAGCAGTCTCGGACAGAACTATGGCTACACCTTC
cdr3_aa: CASSLGQNYGYTF

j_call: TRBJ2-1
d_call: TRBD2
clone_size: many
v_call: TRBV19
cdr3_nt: TGTGCCAGTAGCGGGGGGGCTCACAATGAGCAGTTCTTC
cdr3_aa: CASSGGAHNEQFF

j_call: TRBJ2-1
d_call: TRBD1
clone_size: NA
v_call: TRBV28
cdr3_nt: TGTGCCAGCACAGGGGGCATCAATGAGCAGTTCTTC
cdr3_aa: CASTGGINEQFF

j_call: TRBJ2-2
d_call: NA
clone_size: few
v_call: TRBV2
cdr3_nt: TGTGCCAGCACCAGGGAATACACCGGGGAGCTGTTTTTT
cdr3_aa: CASTREYTGELFF

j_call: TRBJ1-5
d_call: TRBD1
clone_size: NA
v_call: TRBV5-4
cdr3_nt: TGTGCCAGCAGCCAGGGGGGGAGCAATCAGCCCCAGCATTTT
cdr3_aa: CASSQGGSNQPQHF

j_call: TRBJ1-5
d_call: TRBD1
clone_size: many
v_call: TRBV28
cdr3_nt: TGTGCCAGCAGTTCACCGGGACAGGGGGCGTCAAATCAGCCCCAGCATTTT
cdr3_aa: CASSSPGQGASNQPQHF

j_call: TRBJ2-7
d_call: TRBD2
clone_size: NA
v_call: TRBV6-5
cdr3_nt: TGTGCCAGCAGCCCCGGGACTAGCGGGTACGAGCAGTACTTC
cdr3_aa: CASSPGTSGYEQYF

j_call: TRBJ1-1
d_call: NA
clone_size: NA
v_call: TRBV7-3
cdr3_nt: TGTGCCAGCAGCTTAGGGGGTGAGGGCCCCACTGAAGCTTTCTTT
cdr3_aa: CASSLGGEGPTEAFF

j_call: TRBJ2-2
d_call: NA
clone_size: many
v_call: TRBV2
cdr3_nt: TGTGCCAGCAGACCCTCCGGGACACCTACCGGGGAGCTGTTTTTT
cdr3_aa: CASRPSGTPTGELFF

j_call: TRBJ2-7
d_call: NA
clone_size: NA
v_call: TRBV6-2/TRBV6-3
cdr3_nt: TGTGCCAGCAGTTACGACGGGGGACCAGCCTACGAGCAGTACTTC
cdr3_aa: CASSYDGGPAYEQYF

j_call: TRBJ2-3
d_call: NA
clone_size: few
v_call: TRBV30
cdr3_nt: TGTGCCTGGAGTCCCCCTTGGGCGGGTTCCACAGATACGCAGTATTTT
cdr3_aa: CAWSPPWAGSTDTQYF

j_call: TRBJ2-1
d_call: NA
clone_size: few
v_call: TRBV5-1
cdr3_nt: TGCGCCAGCAGCCGTGAGGGCGGCAATGAGCAGTTCTTC
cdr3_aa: CASSREGGNEQFF

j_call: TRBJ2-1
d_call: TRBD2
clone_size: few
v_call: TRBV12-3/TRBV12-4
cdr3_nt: TGTGCCAGCAGTCGATTGACTAGCCCGACGAGATTTAACAATGAGCAGTTCTTC
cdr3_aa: CASSRLTSPTRFNNEQFF

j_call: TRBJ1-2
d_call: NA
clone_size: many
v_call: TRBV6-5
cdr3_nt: TGTGCCAGCAGTTCCGACCGGCAGGGTGAAAACTATGGCTACACCTTC
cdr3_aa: CASSSDRQGENYGYTF

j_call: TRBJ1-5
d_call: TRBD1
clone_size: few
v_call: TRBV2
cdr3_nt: TGTGCCAGCAGTGTTGGGACAGGCCGCAATCAGCCCCAGCATTTT
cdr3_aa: CASSVGTGRNQPQHF

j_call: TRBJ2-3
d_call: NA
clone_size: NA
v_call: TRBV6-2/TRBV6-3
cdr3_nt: TGTGCCAGCAGTTACGAAACAGATAGGCAGTATTTT
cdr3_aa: CASSYETDRQYF

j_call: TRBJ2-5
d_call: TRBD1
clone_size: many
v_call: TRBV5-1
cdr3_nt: TGCGCCAGCAGCTTGACAGGGGAACAAGAGACCCAGTACTTC
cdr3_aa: CASSLTGEQETQYF

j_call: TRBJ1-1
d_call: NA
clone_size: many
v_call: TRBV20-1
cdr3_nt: TGCAGTGCTAGACGGGACGCAAGCTCTGAAGCTTTCTTT
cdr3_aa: CSARRDASSEAFF

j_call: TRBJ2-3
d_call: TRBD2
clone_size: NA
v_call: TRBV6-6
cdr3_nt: TGTGCCAGCAGTTACCCCTTGGCGGGGGGTACGCAAGGAAGCACAGATACGCAGTATTTT
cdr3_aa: CASSYPLAGGTQGSTDTQYF

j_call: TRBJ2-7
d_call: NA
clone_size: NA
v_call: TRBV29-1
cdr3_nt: TGCAGCGTTGAAGATCGAGGCAGGTCCTACGAGCAGTACTTC
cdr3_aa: CSVEDRGRSYEQYF

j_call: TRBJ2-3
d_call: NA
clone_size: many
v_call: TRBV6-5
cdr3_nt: TGTGCCAGCAGTTACAAGGGTGTGCTATCAGATACGCAGTATTTT
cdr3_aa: CASSYKGVLSDTQYF

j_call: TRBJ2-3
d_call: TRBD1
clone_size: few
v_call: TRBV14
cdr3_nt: TGTGCCAGCAGCCAGGACAGGACTACGCAGTATTTT
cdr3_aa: CASSQDRTTQYF

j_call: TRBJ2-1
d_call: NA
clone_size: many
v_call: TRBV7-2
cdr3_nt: TGTGCCAGCAGCCCCGGCCCCCACCACGGGAGACCGGAGCAGTTCTTC
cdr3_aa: CASSPGPHHGRPEQFF

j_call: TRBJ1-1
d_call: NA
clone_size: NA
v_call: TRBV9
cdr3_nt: TGTGCCAGCAGCGTAGGGTCAGGGACGAACACTGAAGCTTTCTTT
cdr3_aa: CASSVGSGTNTEAFF

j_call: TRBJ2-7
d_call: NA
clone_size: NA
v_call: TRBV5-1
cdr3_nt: TGCGCCAGCAGCTTGCCTGGGATAGAACTTGACTTC
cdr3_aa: CASSLPGIELDF

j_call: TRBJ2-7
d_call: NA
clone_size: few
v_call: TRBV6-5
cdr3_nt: TGTGCCAGCAGTTACGGCAAGGCCTCCTACGAGCAGTACTTC
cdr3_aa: CASSYGKASYEQYF

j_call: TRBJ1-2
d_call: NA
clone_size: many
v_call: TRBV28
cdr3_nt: TGTGCCAGCAGAGGCGGGGGGCCTAGCTATGGCTACACCTTC
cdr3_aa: CASRGGGPSYGYTF

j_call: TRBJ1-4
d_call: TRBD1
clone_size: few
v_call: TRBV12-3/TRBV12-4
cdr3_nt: TGTGCCAGCAGTAACCGGGACAGAAATGAAAAACTGTTTTTT
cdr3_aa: CASSNRDRNEKLFF

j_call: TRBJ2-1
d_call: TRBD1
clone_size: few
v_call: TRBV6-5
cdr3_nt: TGTGCCAGCAGCCGCCCCGGACAGGGCAATGAGCAGTTCTTC
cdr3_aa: CASSRPGQGNEQFF